The 18 T cell receptor beta chains in this list originate from one sample, sequenced in a study of T-cell reconstitution after alpha-beta-depleted transplantation in children. A TCRbeta library incorporating unique molecular identifiers was prepared. TCRdb processed the PCR reads anew with MiXCR; each CDR3 protein has one entry. This table has about 15,000 distinct CDR3 sequences, less than 9.5% appearing once. Sequencing was performed on PBMCs, mostly from graft donor cells, taken 60 days after TCRalphabeta/CD19-depleted stem cell transplant. These receptors were collected from a boy younger than two who had a stem cell transplant for Wiskott-Aldrich syndrome, so the T cells may come from the graft donor.

This clonotype was seen repeatedly, ten times or more. The chain joins TRBV7-9 to TRBJ1-5; D gene unclear. CDR3 length equals 13 residues. V lost 5 bases, J lost 5 bases, and 10 bases lay in between. Germline loops: CDR1 SEHNR, CDR2 FQNEAQ (reference sequence). The CDR3 nucleotides read TGTGCCAGCAGCCGAACGCGGGATCAGCCCCAGCATTTT. This translates into CASSRTRDQPQHF.

This clonotype was seen repeatedly, ten times or more. The chain recombines TRBV5-1 with TRBJ2-5; perhaps TRBD1 as D (5 bases). V lost 1 base, J lost 2 bases, and 6 bases lay in between. CDR3 size: 13 residues. CDR1 is SGHRS and CDR2 is YFSETQ in the germline V gene. The CDR3 reads CASSLNRQETQYF. The DNA for the CDR3 is TGCGCCAGCAGCTTGAACAGGCAAGAGACCCAGTACTTC.

This clonotype showed up just once. The rearrangement links TRBV3-1 to TRBJ2-3; no clear D gene. Germline V lookup: CDR1 LGHDT, CDR2 YNNKEL (reference sequence). Trimming took 1 base from V and 6 from J, leaving 14 bases between them. The CDR3 sequence is 15 residues long. Here the CDR3 reads CASSQVSPPFDTQYF. The CDR3 bases are TGTGCCAGCAGCCAAGTTAGCCCACCGTTCGATACGCAGTATTTT.

The chain links TRBV20-1 to TRBJ1-1, with D maybe TRBD1 (5 bases). The germline V and J ends were trimmed by 6 bases and 1 base, with 12 bases remaining between them. This CDR3 is built from 13 residues. Germline CDR1 reads DFQATT; CDR2 reads SNEGSKA (reference sequence). The CDR3 here is CSALRVGNTEAFF. CDR3 coding DNA: TGCAGTGCGCTCAGGGTGGGGAACACTGAAGCTTTCTTT.

The table lists this clonotype with a few counts. The chain is built from TRBV20-1 and TRBJ1-5; a possible D gene is TRBD1 (5 bases). This CDR3 contains 15 residues. The V end lost 5 bases, the J end lost 1 base, and 15 bases lay between the germline ends. CDR1 and CDR2 (germline): DFQATT, SNEGSKA (reference sequence). The chain's CDR3 is CSARGGSTSNQPQHF. The CDR3 coding sequence is TGCAGTGCTCGCGGGGGTTCTACGAGCAATCAGCCCCAGCATTTT.

This clonotype was recorded a few times. The chain uses TRBV7-2 and TRBJ2-7, with TRBD2 identical over 9 bases. There are 15 residues in the CDR3. The V gene end was trimmed by 5 bases and the J gene end by 5 bases; junction bases not matched to a gene: 10. Germline CDR1 SGHTA, CDR2 FQGNSA. The CDR3 protein is CASSIRASGTHEQYF. DNA of the CDR3: TGTGCCAGCAGCATTAGGGCTAGCGGGACCCACGAGCAGTACTTC.

The chain joins TRBV5-1 to TRBJ1-6, with TRBD1 matching 10 bases. Trimming took 4 bases from V and 8 from J; bases not matched to a gene: 3. The CDR3 totals 14 residues. Germline lookup yields CDR1 SGHRS and CDR2 YFSETQ. The CDR3 spells CASSGGTGDSPLHF. The CDR3 DNA follows: TGCGCCAGCAGCGGGGGGACAGGGGATTCACCCCTCCACTTT.

This clonotype was found many times. The V call is TRBV5-1, the J call TRBJ2-3, with D possibly being TRBD2 (5 bases). This CDR3 spans 15 amino acids. Germline CDR1 is SGHRS and CDR2 is YFSETQ. V lost 1 base and J lost 1, with 10 bases in between. The CDR3, as DNA: TGCGCCAGCAGCTTGAGGGAGTCAGGCACAGATACGCAGTATTTT. Protein sequence: CASSLRESGTDTQYF.

Ten or more counts support this clonotype. The chain uses TRBV20-1 and TRBJ2-1, with D possibly being TRBD1 or TRBD2 (6 bases each). Trimming shortened V by 6 bases and J by 5 bases, and 20 bases separated the two germline ends. Germline V gives CDR1 DFQATT, CDR2 SNEGSKA (reference sequence). The CDR3 totals 15 residues. Here the CDR3 DNA reads TGCAGTGCAAAACCTGGGGGGCTGATCCACAATGAGCAGTTCTTC. It specifies CSAKPGGLIHNEQFF.

At least ten counts were recorded for this clonotype. The chain recombines TRBV4-3 with TRBJ2-7, with 16 positions matching TRBD2. Germline assignment: CDR1 LGHNA and CDR2 YSLEER. V lost 0 bases to trimming and J lost 7 bases; unmatched junction nucleotides: 9. This CDR3 region has 18 residues. CDR3 region: CASSQDGGLAGGLGEQYF. The CDR3 nucleotides are TGCGCCAGCAGCCAAGATGGGGGACTAGCGGGAGGGCTAGGGGAGCAGTACTTC.

In this sample, this clonotype turned up many times. The rearrangement uses TRBV4-2 and TRBJ2-1; TRBD2 matches 11 bases. After removal of 1 base from V and 2 bases from J, the junction contained 7 bases not matched to a gene. Germline V gene sequence: CDR1 LGHNA, CDR2 YNFKEQ. The CDR3 runs to 18 residues. Here the CDR3 DNA reads TGTGCCAGCAGCCAAGTAATAGCGGGAGGGCCGACCTACAATGAGCAGTTCTTC. This encodes CASSQVIAGGPTYNEQFF.

J is TRBJ2-7 and V is TRBV20-1; the match to TRBD2 covers 13 bases. Germline V gives CDR1 DFQATT, CDR2 SNEGSKA (reference sequence). J was trimmed by 5 bases and V by 6 bases; bases with no gene match: 7. The CDR3 sequence is 14 residues long. The CDR3 coding sequence is TGCAGTGCAAGGGGGACTAGCGGGAAAGACGAGCAGTACTTC. Translated, it gives CSARGTSGKDEQYF.

This clonotype appeared once. The chain uses TRBV6-5 and TRBJ2-5, with 14 bases lining up with TRBD2. The CDR3 has 19 residues. Germline-derived CDR1 and CDR2 are MNHEY and SVGAGI. The junction had 7 bases not matched to a gene; V was cut back by 0 bases and J by 1 base. CDR3 sequence (DNA): TGTGCCAGCAGTTACTCGATGTGGGGGACTAGCGGGGGCCAAGAGACCCAGTACTTC. Amino acids: CASSYSMWGTSGGQETQYF.

This clonotype was recorded many times. The chain couples TRBV20-1 to TRBJ2-1; TRBD1 matches 10 bases. The CDR3 is 12 amino acids. Germline V gives CDR1 DFQATT, CDR2 SNEGSKA (reference sequence). V shed 6 bases and J 8 bases; nucleotides not matched to a gene: 4. CDR3 DNA sequence: TGCAGTGCGTCGGACAGGGGGGATGAGCAGTTCTTC. It encodes CSASDRGDEQFF.

This clonotype was seen ten or more times. DNA for the CDR3: TGCAGTGCCAGTACCCAGGGGATAAGGAATCAGCCCCAGCATTTT. Translated: CSASTQGIRNQPQHF. The chain carries TRBV20-1 and TRBJ1-5; possible D gene TRBD1, 6 bases. The CDR3 runs 15 residues. Trimming removed 6 bases at V and 4 bases at J, with 19 bases between. Germline lookup yields CDR1 DFQATT and CDR2 SNEGSKA (reference sequence).

A few counts support this clonotype. The chain joins TRBV11-2 to TRBJ1-1; D not certain. This CDR3 is 13 amino acids long. CDR1 and CDR2 (germline): SGHAT, FQNNGV. The ends were cut back, 1 base at V and 3 bases at J, with 6 bases in the middle. The CDR3 region is CASSLVRHTEAFF. In nucleotides, the CDR3 is TGTGCCAGCAGCTTAGTTCGGCACACTGAAGCTTTCTTT.

The chain recombines TRBV29-1 with TRBJ2-1, with unresolved D. There are 12 residues in the CDR3. CDR1 is SQVTM, CDR2 ANQGSEA, per germline. CDR3 sequence: CAGANIYNEQFF. Written as DNA, the CDR3 is TGCGCCGGTGCTAATATTTACAATGAGCAGTTCTTC.

This clonotype was counted at least ten times. This chain uses TRBV29-1 with TRBJ1-5; D is undetermined. V was pared by 0 bases and J by 13 bases, with 10 bases between. CDR1 and CDR2 from the germline V gene are SQVTM and ANQGSEA. This CDR3 contains 11 residues. Here the CDR3 reads CSVEDRLGQHF. DNA of the CDR3: TGCAGCGTTGAAGACAGGTTGGGGCAGCATTTT.